The 19 T cell receptor beta chains presented below share a single source sample, sequenced in a study of identical twins. One entry per CDR3 protein, called by TCRdb with MiXCR from the 5' RACE reads. The sample includes 450,000 to 500,000 distinct CDR3 sequences, around an eighth of them seen just once. This sample was shared with a second study, whose subject was yellow fever vaccine responses in identical twins.

The sequencing input was CD4+ T cells sorted from blood. All receptors come from a woman younger than 30 in good health.

For the CDR3, the DNA is TGTGCCATCAGTGACCCGGGGACAGGTACCTACGAGCAGTACTTC. This sequence encodes CAISDPGTGTYEQYF. The chain carries TRBV10-3 and TRBJ2-7, with TRBD1 matching over 8 bases. The trim removed 3 bases at V and 2 bases at J, leaving 6 bases unmatched. This CDR3 comprises 15 residues. Germline CDR1 reads ENHRY; CDR2 reads SYGVKD.

Only a few counts were recorded for this clonotype. V gene TRBV7-6 combines with J gene TRBJ2-5; 8 bases are shared with TRBD1. Trimming at V came to 1 base and at J to 4 bases, leaving 11 bases not matched to a gene. The V gene's germline CDR1 is SGHVS and CDR2 FNYEAQ. This CDR3 has 17 residues. CDR3 nucleotide sequence: TGTGCCAGCAGCTTAGTCCGTCAGGGGGCGAATGGAGAGACCCAGTACTTC. It specifies CASSLVRQGANGETQYF. The full variable domain, completed using reference TRBV7-6 and TRBJ2-5, is GAGVSQSPRYKVTKRGQDVALRCDPISGHVSLYWYRQALGQGPEFLTYFNYEAQQDKSGLPNDRFSAERPEGSISTLTIQRTEQRDSAMYRCASSLVRQGANGETQYFGPGTRLLVL.

This chain joins TRBV3-1 and TRBJ2-5; 10 bases align to TRBD1. The germline V gene encodes CDR1 LGHDT and CDR2 YNNKEL (reference sequence). CDR3 length: 16 amino acids. Trimming removed 5 bases from V and 1 base from J; junction bases left unmatched: 7. The CDR3 region has the DNA TGTGCCAGCAGCAGGGACAGGGGAAGTGCCCAAGAGACCCAGTACTTC. This encodes CASSRDRGSAQETQYF.

V and J are TRBV5-1 and TRBJ2-7; 9 bases are shared with TRBD1. This CDR3 is built from 17 residues. The ends lost 5 bases at V and 1 base at J; junction bases unmatched: 13. Germline CDR1 is SGHRS and CDR2 is YFSETQ. The CDR3 sequence is CASRLTTGGSNSYEQYF. The CDR3 DNA is TGCGCCAGCAGACTTACAACAGGGGGCTCAAATTCCTACGAGCAGTACTTC.

This clonotype showed up just a few times. The rearrangement links TRBV7-9 to TRBJ2-5; TRBD1 matches at 9 bases. The CDR3 consists of 16 residues. V shed 1 base, J shed 5 bases, and the junction held 8 bases outside the gene matches. The germline V gene encodes CDR1 SEHNR and CDR2 FQNEAQ (reference sequence). Here the CDR3 DNA reads TGTGCCAGCAGCTTAGTCGGGACAGGGATAGGTGAGACCCAGTACTTC. It yields the protein CASSLVGTGIGETQYF.

This clonotype has more than one count but fewer than ten. The chain joins TRBV6-1 to TRBJ2-4; D gene unclear. This CDR3 has 14 residues. V was trimmed by 5 bases and J by 1 base, leaving 9 bases between them. Germline V gene sequence: CDR1 MNHNS, CDR2 SASEGT. CDR3 sequence reads: CASSIQVAKNIQYF. The CDR3 DNA reads as TGTGCCAGCAGTATCCAGGTGGCCAAAAACATTCAGTACTTC.

Ten or more counts support this clonotype. CDR3 region: CASSYATRSTGELFF. The CDR3 coding sequence is TGTGCCAGCAGTTACGCTACACGATCGACCGGGGAGCTGTTTTTT. This chain links TRBV6-5 with TRBJ2-2; D not resolved. Germline V gene sequence: CDR1 MNHEY, CDR2 SVGAGI. With 2 bases removed from V and 5 bases from J, the gap between germline ends came to 12 bases. The CDR3 is 15 amino acids.

This clonotype was counted only a few times. V and J are TRBV6-5 and TRBJ2-2, with D perhaps given as TRBD1 or TRBD2 (6 bases each). The CDR3 is 16 residues long. Trimming removed 0 bases from V and 5 bases from J, with 13 bases in between. CDR1 is MNHEY, CDR2 SVGAGI, per germline. CDR3 DNA: TGTGCCAGCAGTTACTCGAGGGGGGACGAAACCGGGGAGCTGTTTTTT. This translates into CASSYSRGDETGELFF.

V is TRBV6-1 and J is TRBJ2-4; no firm D call. Looked up from germline, CDR1 is MNHNS and CDR2 is SASEGT. The germline V and J ends were trimmed by 6 bases and 0 bases, with 18 bases remaining between them. This CDR3 is 17 amino acids long. The CDR3 protein is CASRSTDSTSAKNIQYF. CDR3 DNA sequence: TGTGCCAGCAGGTCTACAGACTCAACCTCAGCCAAAAACATTCAGTACTTC.

The sample holds a few counts of this clonotype. Germline and junction disagree at one end, which may indicate a read error. The chain recombines TRBV7-7 with TRBJ2-5, with 8 bases that match TRBD2. Per germline, CDR1 SSHAT and CDR2 FNYEAQ (reference sequence). The CDR3 is made up of 15 amino acids. This chain's CDR3 is CASSFRAGGQETQYF. Written as DNA, the CDR3 is TGTGCTAGCAGTTTCCGCGCGGGGGGCCAAGAGACCCAGTACTTC.

This clonotype was seen only a few times. This chain joins TRBV12-3 or TRBV12-4 and TRBJ2-7; possibly TRBD2 for D (6 bases). Trimming cost V 5 bases and J 6 bases, with 17 bases left between them. The CDR3 sequence is 14 residues long. The CDR3 region has the DNA TGTGCCAGCAGTAGGGGAGGAAAGCCAACCGAGCAGTACTTC. Protein product: CASSRGGKPTEQYF.

The CDR3, as DNA: TGTGCCAGCAGTACAGGGAGGAAACTGTTTTTT. Translation: CASSTGRKLFF. J is TRBJ1-4 and V is TRBV12-3 or TRBV12-4; tentatively, D is TRBD1 (6 bases). The CDR3 sequence is 11 residues long. Trimming shortened V by 5 bases and J by 11 bases, and 9 bases separated the two germline ends.

V is TRBV5-1 and J is TRBJ2-5; no reliable D call. The CDR3 loop spans 16 amino acids. Germline CDR1 and CDR2: SGHRS and YFSETQ. V was shortened by 5 bases and J by 5 bases, with 22 bases between the two germline ends. The CDR3, as DNA: TGCGCCAGCAGGGACGAATCTCCCTCTCTTTTGGAGACCCAGTACTTC. Its translation is CASRDESPSLLETQYF.

This clonotype came up a few times. The chain has TRBV13 and TRBJ2-1, with 7 bases lining up with TRBD2. The CDR3 consists of 17 residues. Germline V gene data show CDR1 as PRHDT and CDR2 as FYEKMQ (reference sequence). V was clipped by 5 bases and J by 6 bases; unmatched bases: 16. This chain's CDR3 is CASSPAGRLAISNEQFF. In nucleotides, the CDR3 is TGTGCCAGCAGCCCTGCCGGGAGGCTAGCAATATCCAATGAGCAGTTCTTC.

This clonotype appeared a few times. V and J are TRBV4-1 and TRBJ2-7; 11 bases match TRBD2. Germline assignment: CDR1 MGHRA and CDR2 YSYEKL. The V segment lost 4 bases and the J segment 6 bases; nucleotides outside the gene matches: 23. The CDR3 consists of 20 residues. The CDR3 nucleotides are TGCGCCAGCAGCCGGTGGACTAGCGGGTCTGGGCCCCATCGTACGCTCGAGCAGTACTTC. Its protein is CASSRWTSGSGPHRTLEQYF.

The rearrangement uses TRBV5-1 and TRBJ2-7, with D perhaps given as TRBD1 or TRBD2 (5 bases each). This CDR3 has 14 amino acids. Germline V gives CDR1 SGHRS, CDR2 YFSETQ. V lost 5 bases, J lost 4 bases, and 16 bases lay in between. DNA of the CDR3: TGCGCCAGCAGTTCCCCCGGGGCCCCGTACGAGCAGTACTTC. Its translation is CASSSPGAPYEQYF.

This clonotype was seen more than once but under ten times. This chain joins TRBV11-1 and TRBJ2-7; tentatively, D is TRBD1 or TRBD2 (5 bases each). The length of the CDR3 is 14 residues. V was cut by 2 bases and J by 3 bases, with 11 bases left in between. Germline V gene data show CDR1 as SGHAT and CDR2 as FQDESV (reference sequence). Written as DNA, the CDR3 is TGTGCCAGCAGCTTATCTGAGGGGCTCTACGAGCAGTACTTC. This translates into CASSLSEGLYEQYF.

The chain recombines TRBV20-1 with TRBJ2-3, with a weak D call TRBD1 (6 bases). CDR1 and CDR2 (germline): DFQATT, SNEGSKA (reference sequence). The CDR3 totals 13 residues. The V gene lost 6 bases and the J gene lost 5 bases, with 15 bases spanning the gap. CDR3 nucleotides: TGCAGTGCACCTGGGGGCCTGGGAGATACGCAGTATTTT. Its protein product is CSAPGGLGDTQYF.

This clonotype was observed a few times. The rearrangement uses TRBV6-2 or TRBV6-3 and TRBJ1-1; 8 positions match TRBD1. Germline V gene sequence: CDR1 MNHEY, CDR2 SVGEGT. With V trimmed by 5 bases and J by 4 bases, 9 bases remained unmatched. The CDR3 consists of 15 residues. CDR3 residues: CASSRSTGGSTEAFF. For the CDR3, the DNA is TGTGCCAGCAGTCGCTCCACAGGGGGTTCCACTGAAGCTTTCTTT.